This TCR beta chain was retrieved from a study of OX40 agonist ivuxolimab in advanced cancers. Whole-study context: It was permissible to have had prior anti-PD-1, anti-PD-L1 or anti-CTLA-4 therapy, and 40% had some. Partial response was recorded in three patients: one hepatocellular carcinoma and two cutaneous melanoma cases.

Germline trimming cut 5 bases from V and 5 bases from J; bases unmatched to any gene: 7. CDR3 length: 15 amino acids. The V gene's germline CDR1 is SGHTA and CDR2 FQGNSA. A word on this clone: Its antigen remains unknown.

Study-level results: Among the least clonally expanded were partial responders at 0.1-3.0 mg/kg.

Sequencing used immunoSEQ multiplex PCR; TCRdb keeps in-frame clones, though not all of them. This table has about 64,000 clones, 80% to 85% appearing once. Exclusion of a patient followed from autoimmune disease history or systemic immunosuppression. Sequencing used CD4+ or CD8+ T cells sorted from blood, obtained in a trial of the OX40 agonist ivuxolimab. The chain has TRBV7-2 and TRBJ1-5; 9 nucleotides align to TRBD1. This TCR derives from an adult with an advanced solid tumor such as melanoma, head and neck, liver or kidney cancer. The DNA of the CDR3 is TGTGCCAGCAGCGGTCAGGGACAGGGATATCAGCCCCAGCATTTT. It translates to CASSGQGQGYQPQHF.